The 29 T cell receptor beta chains below all came from one sample that was sequenced in a study of human T cells and chemical hapten exposure. This sample's time point: healthy volunteer bleed at 2 weeks. Extraction yielded total RNA from whole blood (unfractionated). TCRdb re-derived calls from the RACE reads in MiXCR, one entry per CDR3 protein. The sample includes some 120,000 distinct CDR3 sequences, approximately 9% of them seen just once. Input material: whole blood. Source of these receptors: a male donor in good health. Some clones in this sample may be carry-over from other donors' samples.

The table lists this clonotype with a few counts. The V gene is TRBV12-3 or TRBV12-4, the J gene TRBJ1-5; D not certain. The length of the CDR3 is 13 residues. V lost 3 bases and J lost 4, with 7 bases in between. CDR3 sequence reads: CASSLLGNQPQHF. CDR3 coding DNA: TGTGCCAGCAGTTTGTTGGGAAATCAGCCCCAGCATTTT.

This clonotype was seen at least ten times. This rearrangement joins TRBV29-1 to TRBJ2-7, with 7 positions matching TRBD1. The CDR3 has 12 residues. Germline CDR1 SQVTM, CDR2 ANQGSEA. The ends lost 3 bases at V and 3 bases at J; junction bases unmatched: 2. CDR3 amino acids: CSVEAGGYEQYF. DNA of the CDR3: TGCAGCGTTGAGGCAGGGGGCTACGAGCAGTACTTC.

The chain carries TRBV20-1 and TRBJ2-3, with a possible D match to TRBD2 (6 bases). Trimming removed 1 base from V and 4 bases from J, with 12 bases in between. The germline V gene has CDR1 DFQATT and CDR2 SNEGSKA (reference sequence). The CDR3 is made up of 14 amino acids. CDR3 in DNA: TGCAGTGCTAGAGTGGCGGGGTCGTCAGATACGCAGTATTTT. It yields the protein CSARVAGSSDTQYF.

In this sample, this clonotype turned up many times. This chain connects TRBV7-8 to TRBJ2-1; D possibly corresponds to TRBD1 (5 bases). The CDR3 totals 14 residues. Germline V CDR1 and CDR2: SGHVS, FQNEAQ. Trimming took 4 bases from V and 10 from J, leaving 17 bases between them. CDR3 coding DNA: TGTGCCAGCAGCTCCTTACAGGCCGTCAGGGAGCAGTTCTTC. Translating gives CASSSLQAVREQFF.

There are a few counts of this clonotype. V usage is TRBV6-6 and J usage is TRBJ1-5; D gene ambiguous. The length of the CDR3 is 14 residues. The V end lost 2 bases, the J end lost 0 bases, and 5 bases lay between the germline ends. Germline CDR1 and CDR2: MNHNY and SVGAGI (reference sequence). This chain's CDR3 is CASSYIDSNQPQHF. The DNA for the CDR3 is TGTGCCAGCAGTTACATCGATAGCAATCAGCCCCAGCATTTT.

This clonotype was seen a single time. CDR3 sequence: CASSYSPLGTEAFF. CDR3 coding DNA: TGTGCCAGCAGTTACTCACCTCTTGGCACTGAAGCTTTCTTT. V and J are TRBV6-5 and TRBJ1-1; no clear D. The V end was cut by 0 bases, the J end by 4 bases, with 9 bases between. The CDR3 spans 14 residues. Germline CDR1 reads MNHEY; CDR2 reads SVGAGI.

About this clonotype: This may be a read error, as it is one base from a much larger clone. The V gene is TRBV4-1, the J gene TRBJ1-2; unclear D gene. The CDR3 has 15 amino acids. V was cut by 0 bases and J by 3 bases, with 11 bases left in between. Germline V gene sequence: CDR1 MGHRA, CDR2 YSYEKL. The CDR3 sequence: CASSQDEEMDYGYTF. The CDR3 coding sequence is TGCGCCAGCAGCCAAGATGAGGAAATGGACTATGGCTACACCTTC.

This clonotype was detected a few times. The chain is built from TRBV12-3 or TRBV12-4 and TRBJ1-3; 9 bases line up with TRBD1. Trimming took 6 bases from V and 4 from J; bases not matched to a gene: 4. The CDR3 is made up of 14 amino acids. The chain's CDR3 is CASRGTGQGNTIYF. CDR3 bases: TGTGCCAGCAGGGGGACAGGGCAAGGAAACACCATATATTTT.

This clonotype was counted between two and nine times. The chain couples TRBV5-1 to TRBJ1-6; 7 positions agree with TRBD1. V shed 3 bases and J 9 bases; nucleotides not matched to a gene: 9. In germline, CDR1 is SGHRS, CDR2 YFSETQ. The length of the CDR3 is 15 residues. CDR3 in DNA: TGCGCCAGCAGCTCATCAGACAGGGAGGGTTCACCCCTCCACTTT. As protein: CASSSSDREGSPLHF.

To note about this clonotype: One junction end does not reproduce the germline sequence, and a read error may be involved. The rearrangement links TRBV7-2 to TRBJ2-5, with 7 bases fitting TRBD2. CDR3 length equals 15 residues. Germline V gene data show CDR1 as SGHTA and CDR2 as FQGNSA. In nucleotides, the CDR3 is TGTGCCAGCAGCCTGACTAGCAGAGGCCAAGATACCCAGTACTTC. Translation: CASSLTSRGQDTQYF.

The rearrangement uses TRBV7-8 and TRBJ2-2; 8 bases are shared with TRBD1. From germline, CDR1 is SGHVS and CDR2 FQNEAQ. This CDR3 has 17 amino acids. After removal of 5 bases from V and 4 bases from J, the junction contained 12 bases not matched to a gene. CDR3 protein: CASSDRGTGFSTGELFF. Here the CDR3 DNA reads TGTGCCAGCAGCGACCGGGGGACAGGATTCTCCACCGGGGAGCTGTTTTTT.

This clonotype was recorded at least ten times. This chain joins TRBV3-1 and TRBJ2-6; maybe TRBD1 (5 bases). The CDR3 is 17 residues long. CDR1 and CDR2 from the germline V gene are LGHDT and YNNKEL (reference sequence). The V gene lost 0 bases and the J gene lost 0 bases, with 9 bases spanning the gap. The CDR3 DNA follows: TGTGCCAGCAGCCAAGAAGCAGGGATCTCTGGGGCCAACGTCCTGACTTTC. It yields the protein CASSQEAGISGANVLTF.

Points on this clonotype: A much larger clone lies a single base off, so this may be a read error. The chain has TRBV27 and TRBJ2-3; either TRBD1 or TRBD2 may supply D (5 bases each). Germline CDR1 MNHEY, CDR2 SMNVEV (reference sequence). Trimming took 2 bases from V and 2 from J, leaving 23 bases between them. There are 19 residues in the CDR3. The CDR3 DNA reads TGTGCCAGCAGTTTAAGAGGAGTCGGGACCACCAAAAACACAGATACGCAGTATTTT. It codes for CASSLRGVGTTKNTDTQYF.

There are many counts of this clonotype. The chain recombines TRBV18 with TRBJ1-1; 7 bases line up with TRBD1. The CDR3 extends over 14 amino acids. V lost 1 base to trimming and J lost 5 bases; unmatched junction nucleotides: 4. CDR1 KGHSH and CDR2 LQKENI come from the germline V gene. The CDR3 loop is CASSPQTGKTEAFF. Here the CDR3 DNA reads TGTGCCAGCTCACCACAGACAGGGAAAACTGAAGCTTTCTTT. Filled out from reference TRBV18 and TRBJ1-1, the complete variable domain reads NAGVMQNPRHLVRRRGQEARLRCSPMKGHSHVYWYRQLPEEGLKFMVYLQKENIIDESGMPKERFSAEFPKEGPSILRIQQVVRGDSAAYFCASSPQTGKTEAFFGQGTRLTVV.

This clonotype was seen repeatedly, ten times or more. The chain carries TRBV4-3 and TRBJ1-2; D gene ambiguous. Germline loops: CDR1 LGHNA, CDR2 YSLEER. Trimming left V 0 bases short and J 0 bases short, with 8 bases between. The CDR3 consists of 15 residues. The CDR3 sequence: CASSQDLSPNYGYTF. DNA of the CDR3: TGCGCCAGCAGCCAAGATTTGTCCCCTAACTATGGCTACACCTTC.

This clonotype was observed a few times. This chain uses TRBV11-2 with TRBJ2-7; 7 positions agree with TRBD1. J gave up 3 bases and V 5 bases, and 7 bases lay outside the gene matches. This CDR3 contains 14 residues. Germline CDR1 SGHAT, CDR2 FQNNGV. The CDR3 sequence: CASSPRTGHYEQYF. CDR3 DNA: TGTGCCAGCAGCCCCCGGACAGGCCACTACGAGCAGTACTTC.

This clonotype was seen only a few times. This chain links TRBV6-2 or TRBV6-3 with TRBJ2-6; no firm D call. Germline V CDR1 and CDR2: MNHEY, SVGEGT. CDR3 length equals 15 residues. V was shortened by 2 bases and J by 4 bases, with 9 bases between the two germline ends. This chain's CDR3 is CASSYVVSGANVLTF. Here the CDR3 DNA reads TGTGCCAGCAGTTACGTAGTATCCGGGGCCAACGTCCTGACTTTC.

There are a few counts of this clonotype. This chain uses TRBV29-1 with TRBJ1-1; TRBD1 matches at 7 bases. This CDR3 has 12 residues. The V gene end was trimmed by 7 bases and the J gene end by 4 bases; junction bases not matched to a gene: 6. Per germline, CDR1 SQVTM and CDR2 ANQGSEA. CDR3 amino acids: CSAGGGSTEAFF. Written as DNA, the CDR3 is TGCAGCGCAGGGGGGGGAAGCACTGAAGCTTTCTTT.

This clonotype was observed a few times. This rearrangement joins TRBV7-3 to TRBJ1-5, with TRBD1 matching 9 bases. The CDR3 runs 15 residues. With V trimmed by 5 bases and J by 4 bases, 6 bases remained unmatched. CDR1 SGHTA and CDR2 FQGTGA come from the germline V gene. The CDR3 sequence: CASSQTGGENQPQHF. CDR3 DNA sequence: TGTGCCAGCAGCCAGACAGGGGGGGAGAATCAGCCCCAGCATTTT.

This clonotype was picked up many times. This sequence joins TRBV20-1 and TRBJ1-6; tentative D call: TRBD1 (5 bases). The length of the CDR3 is 16 residues. V lost 1 base to trimming and J lost 2 bases, with 12 bases between them. The germline gives CDR1 DFQATT, CDR2 SNEGSKA (reference sequence). CDR3 nucleotides: TGCAGTGCTAGAGGTGGCAGGGAAACCTATAATTCACCCCTCCACTTT. It encodes CSARGGRETYNSPLHF.

The chain couples TRBV12-5 to TRBJ1-5; D not certain. The CDR3 loop spans 14 amino acids. The V and J ends lost 1 base and 1 base respectively, with 5 bases between them. Looked up from germline, CDR1 is LGHNT and CDR2 is FRNRAP. CDR3 in amino acids: CASGLGRSNQPQHF. As DNA, the CDR3 is TGTGCTAGTGGTTTGGGACGGAGCAATCAGCCCCAGCATTTT. The entire variable domain, with the rest obtained from reference TRBV12-5 and TRBJ1-5, is as follows: DARVTQTPRHKVTEMGQEVTMRCQPILGHNTVFWYRQTMMQGLELLAYFRNRAPLDDSGMPKDRFSAEMPDATLATLKIQPSEPRDSAVYFCASGLGRSNQPQHFGDGTRLSIL.

This clonotype showed up just a few times. This rearrangement joins TRBV20-1 to TRBJ2-1; D may be TRBD1 or TRBD2 (5 bases each). The CDR3 has 17 amino acids. Germline V gene sequence: CDR1 DFQATT, CDR2 SNEGSKA (reference sequence). Trimming removed 1 base at V and 0 bases at J, with 16 bases between. The chain's CDR3 is CSARGRGGISSYNEQFF. CDR3 coding DNA: TGCAGTGCTAGAGGTCGGGGCGGTATCAGCTCCTACAATGAGCAGTTCTTC.

This clonotype was observed at least ten times. The CDR3, as DNA: TGTGCCAGCAGCTTGGGTGCGGAAAAACTGTTTTTT. Its protein is CASSLGAEKLFF. The V and J genes are TRBV5-4 and TRBJ1-4; D unclear. Germline loops: CDR1 SGHNT, CDR2 YYREEE (reference sequence). The V end lost 0 bases, the J end lost 8 bases, and 5 bases lay between the germline ends. The CDR3 loop spans 12 amino acids.

This clonotype was recorded a few times. The CDR3 region has the DNA TGTGCCAGCAGTGAAAAACCGGAATGGTACACCGGGGAGCTGTTTTTT. Encoded protein: CASSEKPEWYTGELFF. J is TRBJ2-2 and V is TRBV6-1; D call uncertain. Germline CDR1 MNHNS, CDR2 SASEGT. The CDR3 extends over 16 amino acids. V was cut by 2 bases and J by 3 bases, with 13 bases left in between.

The CDR3 DNA reads TGCGCCAGCAGCCAAGTATCGCATGTGAGCCGGGGGTCCTACGAGCAGTACTTC. Amino acid sequence: CASSQVSHVSRGSYEQYF. This sequence joins TRBV4-1 and TRBJ2-7; D might be TRBD2 (6 bases). The CDR3 extends over 18 amino acids. The germline V gene encodes CDR1 MGHRA and CDR2 YSYEKL. Deletions cut 1 base from V and 1 base from J, with 20 bases between.

V usage is TRBV27 and J usage is TRBJ2-7; D ambiguous. There are 12 residues in the CDR3. Trimming cost V 6 bases and J 0 bases, with 6 bases left between them. Germline V gene sequence: CDR1 MNHEY, CDR2 SMNVEV (reference sequence). As DNA, the CDR3 is TGTGCCAGCAGGCCAGACTCCTACGAGCAGTACTTC. It encodes CASRPDSYEQYF.

The chain combines TRBV18 with TRBJ1-3; the D is unclear. Germline assignment: CDR1 KGHSH and CDR2 LQKENI. V was trimmed by 1 base and J by 0 bases, leaving 16 bases between them. This CDR3 spans 18 amino acids. The CDR3 protein is CASSPQVSGWPSGNTIYF. DNA for the CDR3: TGTGCCAGCTCACCACAGGTCAGCGGCTGGCCCTCTGGAAACACCATATATTTT.

This clonotype was counted a few times. This rearrangement joins TRBV4-1 to TRBJ1-2; no clear D. CDR1 MGHRA and CDR2 YSYEKL come from the germline V gene. The V and J ends lost 4 bases and 1 base respectively, with 7 bases between them. This CDR3 has 13 residues. This CDR3 reads CASSPGVNYGYTF. CDR3 DNA sequence: TGCGCCAGCAGCCCTGGTGTTAACTATGGCTACACCTTC.

This sequence joins TRBV2 and TRBJ2-1, with D perhaps TRBD1 (5 bases). CDR1 is SNHLY and CDR2 is FYNNEI in the germline V gene. Trimming removed 3 bases at V and 2 bases at J, with 5 bases between. The CDR3 is 13 residues long. The CDR3 reads CASSDRAYNEQFF. CDR3 nucleotides: TGTGCCAGCAGTGACAGGGCCTACAATGAGCAGTTCTTC.